What follows describes a single TCR beta chain. Its specificity is not known. V shed 7 bases, J shed 7 bases, and the junction held 24 bases outside the gene matches. This CDR3 is 19 amino acids long. Germline V gene sequence: CDR1 KGHDR, CDR2 SFDVKD. This record comes from a study of regulatory T cells in long-lasting Graves disease. Study details: Freshly diagnosed Graves' patients had used antithyroid drugs for under 3 months.

According to the study, TCR beta libraries were built with iRepertoire HTBI primers and CDR3-region Arm-PCR. TCRdb ran MiXCR on the multiplex PCR reads and lists one entry per CDR3 protein. Of 390,000 or so distinct CDR3 sequences listed, 10% to 15% are singletons. Time point: newly diagnosed GD, antithyroid drugs for less than 3 months. PBMCs provided the RNA from which the TCR library was made. Study-level results: Comparison showed that persistent patients shared more public clonotypes (2,741) than new patients (nearly 1,000).

These data also featured in a second study, about T cells in Graves' hyperthyroidism and ophthalmopathy. That work contributes: The TCR CDR3 was amplified in a first-round RT-PCR using the HTBI primer set. Ophthalmopathy onset followed model prediction by a median approximately 5.9 months.

The rearrangement joins TRBV24-1 to TRBJ2-1; TRBD2 matches at 7 bases. Source: peripheral blood mononuclear cells (PBMCs), taken at new diagnosis, from a patient treated with antithyroid drugs. This clonotype was sampled from a woman aged 18-30 years with Graves disease. This chain's CDR3 is CATRQMINRTRAHFNEQFF. CDR3 nucleotides: TGTGCCACCAGACAAATGATAAACAGGACTAGGGCCCACTTTAATGAGCAGTTCTTC.